Reported below is one T cell receptor beta chain. What it binds is not known. Time point: week 5, during vaccination. All doses held 300 ug of mutant IDH1 20-mer peptide, with topical imiquimod. This record belongs to a study of a mutant IDH1 vaccine in newly diagnosed glioma. Study context: Onset of vaccination occurred 4-6 weeks following radiotherapy alone, or with temozolomide cycles. Study-level results: Vaccination induced immune responses in around 93% of patients.

In germline, CDR1 is SEHNR, CDR2 FQNEAQ (reference sequence). The CDR3 extends over 16 amino acids. V lost 1 base to trimming and J lost 0 bases; unmatched junction nucleotides: 1. Here immunoSEQ multiplex PCR was the method, and the copy in TCRdb shows in-frame clones only, minus some. The table has about 42,000 clones, 70% to 90% seen once; the top ten hold around 1.7%. The TCR comes from a man aged 40-50 years with glioma. The sequencing used PBMCs, collected from a glioma patient whose treatment included an IDH1 peptide vaccine. The chain recombines TRBV7-9 with TRBJ2-2; 8 bases match TRBD2. CDR3 coding DNA: TGTGCCAGCAGCTTAGTGCGGGGGGCGAACACCGGGGAGCTGTTTTTT. Translating gives CASSLVRGANTGELFF.